This T cell receptor beta chain was sequenced in a study of CD8 T cells in ankylosing spondylitis. Findings and caveats of the study: Reactive arthritis synovial fluid and blood were previously reported to contain some motif variants.

Each CDR3 protein gets one entry after TCRdb re-called the 5' RACE reads with MiXCR. The table lists more than 110,000 distinct CDR3 sequences, 7% to 9% of them singletons. In its sample, this clonotype was seen many times. Its target is unknown. This TCR was sampled from a male donor with ankylosing spondylitis. Sequenced: synovial fluid, either unsorted or a sorted T cell fraction (not recorded which).

As DNA, the CDR3 is TGCGCCAGCAGCCAAGAGGCCATTGCAGTTCGGGGACTGTTTTTT. It is translated as CASSQEAIAVRGLFF. The chain couples TRBV4-3 to TRBJ1-4; D unclear. The CDR3 extends over 15 amino acids. Germline loops: CDR1 LGHNA, CDR2 YSLEER. V lost 0 bases and J 13 bases, leaving 18 bases between the germline ends.